This T cell receptor beta chain appears in the sequencing data of a study of blood T cell repertoires in COVID-19. Study background: In each case, the material was cDNA or gDNA derived from T cells, B-cell-depleted T cells, or PBMCs.

CDR3 length: 16 amino acids. Trimming cost V 3 bases and J 0 bases, with 13 bases left between them. Germline CDR1 is SGHTA and CDR2 is FQGNSA. Per the study methods: How many nucleated cells were present was estimated from reference gene primer amplification. Here immunoSEQ multiplex PCR was the method, and the copy in TCRdb shows in-frame clones only, minus some. V, J and clone size reflect that table, while D and trimming were determined from the DNA. This table holds 95,000 to 120,000 clones, approximately 82% found once. This sequence originates from a woman in her seventies with acute or convalescent COVID-19. The sequenced material came from peripheral blood. This chain uses TRBV7-2 with TRBJ2-3; D possibly corresponds to TRBD1 (6 bases). CDR3: CASSFQGTHSTDTQYF. CDR3 bases: TGTGCCAGCAGCTTTCAGGGGACCCATAGCACAGATACGCAGTATTTT.